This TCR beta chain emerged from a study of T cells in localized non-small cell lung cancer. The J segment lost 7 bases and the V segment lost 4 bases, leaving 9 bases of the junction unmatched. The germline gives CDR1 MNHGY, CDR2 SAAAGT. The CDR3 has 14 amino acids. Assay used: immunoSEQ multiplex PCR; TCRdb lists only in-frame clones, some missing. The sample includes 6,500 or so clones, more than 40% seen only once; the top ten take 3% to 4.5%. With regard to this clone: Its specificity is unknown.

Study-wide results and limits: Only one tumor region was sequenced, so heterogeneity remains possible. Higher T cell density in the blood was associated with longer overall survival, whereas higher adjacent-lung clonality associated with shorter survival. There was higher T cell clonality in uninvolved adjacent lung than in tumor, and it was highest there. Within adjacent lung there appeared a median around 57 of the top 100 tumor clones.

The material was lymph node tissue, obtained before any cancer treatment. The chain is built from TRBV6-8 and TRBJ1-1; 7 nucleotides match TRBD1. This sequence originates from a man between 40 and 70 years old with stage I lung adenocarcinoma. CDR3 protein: CASSSLRTGSEAFF. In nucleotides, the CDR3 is TGTGCCAGCAGTTCCCTGCGGACAGGTAGTGAAGCTTTCTTT.